These 2 T cell receptor beta chains came from one sample sequenced in a study of shared clonotypes between healthy human individuals. TCRdb's copy holds only in-frame clones and misses some; the assay was immunoSEQ multiplex PCR. The repertoire holds approximately 2.1 million clones, approximately 93% seen once, with around 0.4% in the top ten. Sequencing was carried out using naive CD4+ T cells from PBMCs. The sample's subset: CD45RA+ positively selected. All receptors come from a man between 18 and 35 years old in good health. Some clones in this sample may be carry-over from other donors' samples.

The chain joins TRBV6-1 to TRBJ2-7; TRBD2 aligns across 9 bases. Germline V gene lookup returns CDR1 MNHNS and CDR2 SASEGT. CDR3 size: 14 residues. The V segment lost 6 bases and the J segment 3 bases; nucleotides outside the gene matches: 6. The CDR3 nucleotides are TGTGCCAGCAGAGCGGGAGGCCCACTCTACGAGCAGTACTTC. This encodes CASRAGGPLYEQYF.

This chain links TRBV11-3 with TRBJ2-3; D is unclear. The V and J ends lost 4 bases and 4 bases respectively, with 12 bases between them. In germline, CDR1 is SGHNT, CDR2 YENEEA. The CDR3 consists of 14 residues. The CDR3 loop is CASSSTPWADTQYF. In nucleotides, the CDR3 is TGTGCCAGCAGCTCGACCCCCTGGGCAGATACGCAGTATTTT.